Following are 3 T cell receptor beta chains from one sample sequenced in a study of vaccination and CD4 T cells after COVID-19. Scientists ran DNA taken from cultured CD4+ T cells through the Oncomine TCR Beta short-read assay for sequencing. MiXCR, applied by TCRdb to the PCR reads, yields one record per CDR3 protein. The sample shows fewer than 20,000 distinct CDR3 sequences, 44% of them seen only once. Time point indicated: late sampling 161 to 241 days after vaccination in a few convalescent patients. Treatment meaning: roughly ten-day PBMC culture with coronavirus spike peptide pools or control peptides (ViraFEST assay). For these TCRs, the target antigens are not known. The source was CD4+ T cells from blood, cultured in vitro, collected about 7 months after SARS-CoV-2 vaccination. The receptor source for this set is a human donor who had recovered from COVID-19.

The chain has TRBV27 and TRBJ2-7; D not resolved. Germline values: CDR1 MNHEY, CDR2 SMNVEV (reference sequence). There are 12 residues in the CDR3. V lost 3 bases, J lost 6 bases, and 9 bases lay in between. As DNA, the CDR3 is TGTGCCAGCAGTTTCTTGACGGGCGAGCAGTACTTC. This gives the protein CASSFLTGEQYF.

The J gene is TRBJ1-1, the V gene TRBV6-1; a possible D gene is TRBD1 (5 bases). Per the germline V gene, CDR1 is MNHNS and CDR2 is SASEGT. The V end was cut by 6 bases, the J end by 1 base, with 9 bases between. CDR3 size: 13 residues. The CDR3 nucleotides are TGTGCCAGCAGATCCGGGACGAACACTGAAGCTTTCTTT. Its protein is CASRSGTNTEAFF.

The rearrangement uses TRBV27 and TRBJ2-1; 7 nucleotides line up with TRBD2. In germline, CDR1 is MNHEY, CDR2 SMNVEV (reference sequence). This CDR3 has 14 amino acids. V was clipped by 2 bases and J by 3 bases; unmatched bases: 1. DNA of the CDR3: TGTGCCAGCAGTTTACGGGACTACTACAATGAGCAGTTCTTC. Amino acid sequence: CASSLRDYYNEQFF.